Detailed here is one TCR beta chain. Germline CDR1 and CDR2: SGHTA and FQGNSA. The V gene lost 5 bases and the J gene lost 3 bases, with 14 bases spanning the gap. This CDR3 spans 14 amino acids. This record belongs to a study of blood T cells in healthy people across ages. The authors ran a second PCR of roughly 6 to 12 cycles using a sample-barcoded 5' primer and a J-beta primer mix. TCRdb passed the 5' RACE reads through MiXCR, listing each CDR3 protein once. The table lists around 870,000 distinct CDR3 sequences, 29% of them singletons, with approximately 15% in the top ten. This rearrangement joins TRBV7-2 to TRBJ2-7, with D perhaps TRBD1 (6 bases). The sequence came from a woman aged 80 or over in good health. Sequencing was performed on blood. The CDR3 reads CASSAGIGGYEQYF. CDR3 nucleotide sequence: TGTGCCAGCAGCGCAGGGATAGGGGGCTACGAGCAGTACTTC. Using reference TRBV7-2 and TRBJ2-7 for the parts outside the CDR3, the full variable domain is GAGVSQSPSNKVTEKGKDVELRCDPISGHTALYWYRQSLGQGLEFLIYFQGNSAPDKSGLPSDRFSAERTGGSVSTLTIQRTQQEDSAVYLCASSAGIGGYEQYFGPGTRLTVT.